One T cell receptor beta chain is described in this entry. What it binds is unknown. The data stem from a study of T cells after yellow fever vaccination. Whole-study results and caveats: Contamination of FACS-sorted repertoires by abundant clonotypes from the bulk population could occur. Post-booster repertoires contained most primary-vaccination clones again (around 97% CD4, 88% CD8).

This CDR3 is built from 15 residues. The V end lost 5 bases, the J end lost 4 bases, and 17 bases lay between the germline ends. Universal primer sites and UMIs were introduced during 5'RACE template-switching synthesis of TCR cDNA. From the 5' RACE reads, TCRdb called clonotypes with MiXCR, one entry per CDR3 protein. The table includes about 150,000 distinct CDR3 sequences, 6.6% detected once. The rearrangement uses TRBV12-3 or TRBV12-4 and TRBJ2-5; possibly TRBD2 for D (6 bases). This specimen consisted of CD4+ T cells sorted from PBMCs, obtained 10 days after the yellow fever booster vaccination. The clonotype originates from a man aged 25-45 years who received the YFV17D yellow fever vaccine. Written as DNA, the CDR3 is TGTGCCAGCAGTCAAACTGCGGGACTGCGAGAGACCCAGTACTTC. This translates into CASSQTAGLRETQYF.